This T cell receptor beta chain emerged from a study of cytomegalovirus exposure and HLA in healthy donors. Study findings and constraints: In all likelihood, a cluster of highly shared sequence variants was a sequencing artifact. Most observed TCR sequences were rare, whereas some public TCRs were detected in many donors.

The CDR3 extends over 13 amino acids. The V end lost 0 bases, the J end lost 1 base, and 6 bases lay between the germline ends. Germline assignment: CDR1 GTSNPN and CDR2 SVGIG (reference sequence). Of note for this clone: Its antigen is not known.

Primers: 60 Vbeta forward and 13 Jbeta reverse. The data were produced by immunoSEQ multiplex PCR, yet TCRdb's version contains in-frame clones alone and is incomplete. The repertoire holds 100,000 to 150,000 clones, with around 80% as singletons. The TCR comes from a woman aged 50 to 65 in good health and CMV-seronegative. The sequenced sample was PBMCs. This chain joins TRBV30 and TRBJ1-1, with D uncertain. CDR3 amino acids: CAWSVQRNTEAFF. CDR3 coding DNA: TGTGCCTGGAGTGTACAGAGGAACACTGAAGCTTTCTTT. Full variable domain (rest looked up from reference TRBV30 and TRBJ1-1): SQTIHQWPATLVQPVGSPLSLECTVEGTSNPNLYWYRQAAGRGLQLLFYSVGIGQISSEVPQNLSASRPQDRQFILSSKKLLLSDSGFYLCAWSVQRNTEAFFGQGTRLTVV.